This TCR beta chain was captured by sequencing in a study of shared clonotypes between healthy human individuals. This CDR3 has 14 amino acids. V lost 3 bases, J lost 0 bases, and 9 bases lay in between. Germline lookup yields CDR1 GTSNPN and CDR2 SVGIG (reference sequence). Profiled with immunoSEQ multiplex PCR; TCRdb holds only in-frame clones, not every one. The sample lists 2 million to 2.5 million clones, more than 90% seen once, with around 0.13% in the top ten. In this sample, this clone turned up once. Specimen: naive CD4+ T cells sorted from blood. Subset noted: CD45RA+ positively selected. J is TRBJ1-3 and V is TRBV30; D is unclear. This TCR was recovered from a man aged 18 to 29 in good health. The CDR3 sequence is CAWSERSSGNTIYF. The CDR3 coding sequence is TGTGCCTGGAGCGAACGGAGCTCTGGAAACACCATATATTTT.